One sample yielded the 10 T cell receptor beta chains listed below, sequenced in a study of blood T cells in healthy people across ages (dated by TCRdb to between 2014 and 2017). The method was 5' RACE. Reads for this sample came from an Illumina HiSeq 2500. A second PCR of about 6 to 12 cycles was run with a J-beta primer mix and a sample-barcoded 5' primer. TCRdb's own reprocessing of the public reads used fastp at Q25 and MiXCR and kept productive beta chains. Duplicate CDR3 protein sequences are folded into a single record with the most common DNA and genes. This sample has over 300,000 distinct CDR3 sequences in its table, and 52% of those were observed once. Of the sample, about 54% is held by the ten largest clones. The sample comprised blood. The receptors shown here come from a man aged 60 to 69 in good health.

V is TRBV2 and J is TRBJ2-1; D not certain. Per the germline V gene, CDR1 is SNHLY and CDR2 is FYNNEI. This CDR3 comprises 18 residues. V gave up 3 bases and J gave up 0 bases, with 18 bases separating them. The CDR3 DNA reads TGTGCCAGCAGTGAGACATTCAGTGGGTCTAGCTCCTACAATGAGCAGTTCTTC. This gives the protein CASSETFSGSSSYNEQFF.

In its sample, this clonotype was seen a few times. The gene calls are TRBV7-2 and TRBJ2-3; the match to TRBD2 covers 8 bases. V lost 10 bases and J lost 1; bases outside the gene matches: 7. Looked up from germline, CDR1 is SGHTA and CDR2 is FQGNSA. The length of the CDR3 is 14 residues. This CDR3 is CATKSSGGTDTQYF. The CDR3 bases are TGTGCCACCAAGAGTAGCGGGGGCACAGATACGCAGTATTTT.

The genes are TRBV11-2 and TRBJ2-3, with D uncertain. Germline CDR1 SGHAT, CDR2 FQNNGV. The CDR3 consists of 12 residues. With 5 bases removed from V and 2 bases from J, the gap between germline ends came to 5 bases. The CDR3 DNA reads TGTGCCAGCAGCCCACACACAGATACGCAGTATTTT. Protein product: CASSPHTDTQYF. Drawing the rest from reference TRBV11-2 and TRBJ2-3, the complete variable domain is EAGVAQSPRYKIIEKRQSVAFWCNPISGHATLYWYQQILGQGPKLLIQFQNNGVVDDSQLPKDRFSAERLKGVDSTLKIQPAKLEDSAVYLCASSPHTDTQYFGPGTRLTVL.

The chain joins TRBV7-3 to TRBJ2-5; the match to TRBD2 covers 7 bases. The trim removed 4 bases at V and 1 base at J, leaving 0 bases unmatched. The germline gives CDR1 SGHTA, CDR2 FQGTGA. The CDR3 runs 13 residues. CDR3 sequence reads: CASSWGGQETQYF. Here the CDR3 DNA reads TGTGCCAGCAGCTGGGGGGGCCAAGAGACCCAGTACTTC.

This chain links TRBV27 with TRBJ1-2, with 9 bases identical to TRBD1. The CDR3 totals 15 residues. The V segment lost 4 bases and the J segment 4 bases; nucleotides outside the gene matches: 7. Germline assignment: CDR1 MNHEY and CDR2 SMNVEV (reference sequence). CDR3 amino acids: CASSYTGGAIYGYTF. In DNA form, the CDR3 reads TGTGCCAGCAGTTATACAGGGGGCGCAATCTATGGCTACACCTTC.

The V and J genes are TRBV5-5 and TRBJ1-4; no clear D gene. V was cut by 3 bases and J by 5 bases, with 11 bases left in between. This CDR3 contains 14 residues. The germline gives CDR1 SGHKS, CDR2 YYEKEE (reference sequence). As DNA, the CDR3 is TGTGCCAGCAGCTCCCCGGGGTCGAATGAAAAACTGTTTTTT. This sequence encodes CASSSPGSNEKLFF.

The CDR3 is CASTEGLRYNEQFF. The CDR3 nucleotides are TGTGCCAGCACCGAAGGACTGAGATACAATGAGCAGTTCTTC. The chain is built from TRBV6-2 or TRBV6-3 and TRBJ2-1; maybe TRBD2 (5 bases). The CDR3 loop spans 14 amino acids. Per germline, CDR1 MNHEY and CDR2 SVGEGT. Trimming took 7 bases from V and 4 from J, leaving 14 bases between them.

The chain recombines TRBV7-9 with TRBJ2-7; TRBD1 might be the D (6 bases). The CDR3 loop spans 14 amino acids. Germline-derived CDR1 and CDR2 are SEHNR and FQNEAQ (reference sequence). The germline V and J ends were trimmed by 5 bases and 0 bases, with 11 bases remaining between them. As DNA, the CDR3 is TGTGCCAGCAGCAGGGACACCAACTCCTACGAGCAGTACTTC. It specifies CASSRDTNSYEQYF.

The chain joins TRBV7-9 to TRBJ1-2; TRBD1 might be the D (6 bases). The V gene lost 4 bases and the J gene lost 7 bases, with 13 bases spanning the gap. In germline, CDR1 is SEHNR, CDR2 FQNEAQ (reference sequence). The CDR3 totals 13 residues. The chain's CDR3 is CASSSLTGLGYTF. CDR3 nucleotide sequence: TGTGCCAGCAGCTCTCTTACAGGGCTTGGCTACACCTTC. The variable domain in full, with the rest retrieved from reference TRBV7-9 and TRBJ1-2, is DTGVSQNPRHKITKRGQNVTFRCDPISEHNRLYWYRQTLGQGPEFLTYFQNEAQLEKSRLLSDRFSAERPKGSFSTLEIQRTEQGDSAMYLCASSSLTGLGYTFGSGTRLTVV.

The CDR3: CASSPQAATPSNNEKLFF. The CDR3 region has the DNA TGTGCCAGCAGTCCCCAGGCAGCAACCCCAAGTAATAATGAAAAACTGTTTTTT. The chain recombines TRBV28 with TRBJ1-4; unclear D gene. The CDR3 extends over 18 amino acids. Germline V gene lookup returns CDR1 MDHEN and CDR2 SYDVKM. The germline V and J ends were trimmed by 5 bases and 4 bases, with 23 bases remaining between them.